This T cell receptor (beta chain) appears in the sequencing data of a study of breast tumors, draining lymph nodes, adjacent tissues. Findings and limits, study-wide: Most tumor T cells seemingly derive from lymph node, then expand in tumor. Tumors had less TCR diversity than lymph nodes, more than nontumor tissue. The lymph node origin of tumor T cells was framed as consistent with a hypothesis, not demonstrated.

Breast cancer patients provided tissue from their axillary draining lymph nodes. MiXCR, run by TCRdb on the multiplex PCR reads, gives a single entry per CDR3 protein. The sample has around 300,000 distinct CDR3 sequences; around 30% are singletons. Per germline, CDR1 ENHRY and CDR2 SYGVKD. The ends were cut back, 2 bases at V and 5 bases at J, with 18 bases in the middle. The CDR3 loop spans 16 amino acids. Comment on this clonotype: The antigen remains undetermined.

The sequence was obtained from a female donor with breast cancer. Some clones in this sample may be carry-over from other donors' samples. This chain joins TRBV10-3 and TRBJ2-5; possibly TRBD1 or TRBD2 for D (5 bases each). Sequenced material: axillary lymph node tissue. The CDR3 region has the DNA TGTGCCATCAGTGAGGTTCGGCCAGGGAGAACGGAGACCCAGTACTTC. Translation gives CAISEVRPGRTETQYF.